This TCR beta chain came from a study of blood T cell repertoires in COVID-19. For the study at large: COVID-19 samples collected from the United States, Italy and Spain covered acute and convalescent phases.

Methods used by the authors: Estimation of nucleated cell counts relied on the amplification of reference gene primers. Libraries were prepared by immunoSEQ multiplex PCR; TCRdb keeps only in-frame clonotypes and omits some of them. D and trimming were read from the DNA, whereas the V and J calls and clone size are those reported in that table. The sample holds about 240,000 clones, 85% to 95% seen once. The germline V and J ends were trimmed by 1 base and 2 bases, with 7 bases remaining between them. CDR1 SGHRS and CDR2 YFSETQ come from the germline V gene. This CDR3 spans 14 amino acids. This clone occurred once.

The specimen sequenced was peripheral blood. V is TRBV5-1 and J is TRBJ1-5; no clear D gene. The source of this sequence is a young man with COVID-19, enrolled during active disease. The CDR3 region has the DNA TGCGCCAGCAGCTTGCGGGGAGGCAATCAGCCCCAGCATTTT. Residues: CASSLRGGNQPQHF. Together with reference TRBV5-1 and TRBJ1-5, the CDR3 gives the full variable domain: KAGVTQTPRYLIKTRGQQVTLSCSPISGHRSVSWYQQTPGQGLQFLFEYFSETQRNKGNFPGRFSGRQFSNSRSEMNVSTLELGDSALYLCASSLRGGNQPQHFGDGTRLSIL.